The 6 T cell receptor beta chains reported below all come from one sample, sequenced in a study of blood T cell repertoires in COVID-19. TCRdb's copy holds only in-frame clones and misses some; the assay was immunoSEQ multiplex PCR. The table has 230,000 or so clones, around 80% seen once. The sequencing input was peripheral blood. These receptors originate from a human donor in a cohort sampled during active COVID-19.

The sample holds a few counts of this clone. V usage is TRBV4-3 and J usage is TRBJ1-1; 9 bases are a match to TRBD1. After removal of 3 bases from V and 3 bases from J, the junction contained 2 bases not matched to a gene. This CDR3 region has 14 residues. Germline CDR1 and CDR2: LGHNA and YSLEER. CDR3 nucleotides: TGCGCCAGCAGCCATGGGGACAGGGACACTGAAGCTTTCTTT. Encoded protein: CASSHGDRDTEAFF.

This sequence joins TRBV28 and TRBJ2-7; 10 bases agree with TRBD1. Looked up from germline, CDR1 is MDHEN and CDR2 is SYDVKM. CDR3 length: 16 residues. V shed 5 bases and J 5 bases; nucleotides not matched to a gene: 12. The CDR3 loop is CASSPADRGRADEQYF. The CDR3 DNA reads as TGTGCCAGCAGTCCCGCGGACAGGGGGAGGGCGGACGAGCAGTACTTC.

This chain links TRBV7-2 with TRBJ2-7; perhaps TRBD2 as D (5 bases). CDR3 size: 13 residues. Trimming took off 3 bases at V and 3 bases at J, with 9 bases between the two ends. CDR1 is SGHTA, CDR2 FQGNSA, per germline. DNA for the CDR3: TGTGCCAGCAGCTTCGGACTCAACTACGAGCAGTACTTC. It specifies CASSFGLNYEQYF.

The CDR3 reads CASSVGDNTDTQYF. The CDR3 DNA is TGTGCCAGCAGCGTAGGGGACAACACAGATACGCAGTATTTT. The chain recombines TRBV9 with TRBJ2-3; D possibly corresponds to TRBD1 (6 bases). The CDR3 is 14 residues long. V was pared by 0 bases and J by 2 bases, with 7 bases between. Germline V gives CDR1 SGDLS, CDR2 YYNGEE.

The chain recombines TRBV7-3 with TRBJ1-2; perhaps TRBD1 as D (6 bases). CDR1 SGHTA and CDR2 FQGTGA come from the germline V gene. This CDR3 has 13 amino acids. The V end lost 5 bases, the J end lost 5 bases, and 12 bases lay between the germline ends. The CDR3 sequence is CASSPGGPYGYTF. CDR3 DNA: TGTGCCAGCAGCCCTGGGGGCCCTTATGGCTACACCTTC.

Here the CDR3 reads CASTWSKGRTYEQYF. The CDR3 nucleotides read TGTGCCAGCACCTGGTCCAAAGGGAGGACCTACGAGCAGTACTTC. The V gene is TRBV28, the J gene TRBJ2-7; D possibly corresponds to TRBD2 (6 bases). V shed 7 bases and J shed 2 bases, with 18 bases lying between them. The CDR3 has 15 residues. Looked up from germline, CDR1 is MDHEN and CDR2 is SYDVKM.